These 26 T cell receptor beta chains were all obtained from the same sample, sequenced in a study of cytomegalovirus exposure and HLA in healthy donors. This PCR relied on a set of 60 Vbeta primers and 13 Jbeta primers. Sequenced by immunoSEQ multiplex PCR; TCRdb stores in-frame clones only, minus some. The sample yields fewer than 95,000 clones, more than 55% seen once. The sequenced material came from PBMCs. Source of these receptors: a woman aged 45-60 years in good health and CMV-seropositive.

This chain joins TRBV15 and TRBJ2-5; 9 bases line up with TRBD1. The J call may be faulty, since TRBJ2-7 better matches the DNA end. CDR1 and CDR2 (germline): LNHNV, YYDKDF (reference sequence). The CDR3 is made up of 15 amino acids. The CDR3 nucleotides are TGTGCCACCAGCAGAGATCCCGGACAGGGGTACGAGCAGTACTTC. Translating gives CATSRDPGQGYEQYF.

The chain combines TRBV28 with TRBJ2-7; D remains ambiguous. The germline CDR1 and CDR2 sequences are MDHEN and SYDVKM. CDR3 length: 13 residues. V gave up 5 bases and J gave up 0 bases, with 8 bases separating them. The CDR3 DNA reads TGTGCCAGCAGTCGTGCAGGCTCCTACGAGCAGTACTTC. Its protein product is CASSRAGSYEQYF.

CDR3 sequence reads: CASSQEGQGRGNTIYF. The DNA of the CDR3 is TGTGCCAGCAGCCAAGAGGGACAGGGGAGGGGAAACACCATATATTTT. The rearrangement joins TRBV4-2 to TRBJ1-3, with TRBD1 matching over 10 bases. Germline assignment: CDR1 LGHNA and CDR2 YNFKEQ. This CDR3 comprises 16 residues. V was clipped by 0 bases and J by 4 bases; unmatched bases: 3.

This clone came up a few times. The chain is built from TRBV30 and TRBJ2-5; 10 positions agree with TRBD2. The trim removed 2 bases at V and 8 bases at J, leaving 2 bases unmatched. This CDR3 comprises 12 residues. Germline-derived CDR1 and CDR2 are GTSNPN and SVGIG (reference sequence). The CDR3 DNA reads TGTGCCTGGAGTCCTAGCGGGGGAACCCAGTACTTC. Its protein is CAWSPSGGTQYF.

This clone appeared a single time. The CDR3 is CAWGWGDNGELFF. DNA for the CDR3: TGTGCCTGGGGTTGGGGGGATAACGGGGAGCTGTTTTTT. The chain has TRBV30 and TRBJ2-2; D might be TRBD2 (6 bases). Germline CDR1 GTSNPN, CDR2 SVGIG (reference sequence). The CDR3 is made up of 13 amino acids. V dropped 5 bases and J dropped 7 bases, with 14 bases sitting between them. Complete variable domain (other parts from reference TRBV30 and TRBJ2-2): SQTIHQWPATLVQPVGSPLSLECTVEGTSNPNLYWYRQAAGRGLQLLFYSVGIGQISSEVPQNLSASRPQDRQFILSSKKLLLSDSGFYLCAWGWGDNGELFFGEGSRLTVL.

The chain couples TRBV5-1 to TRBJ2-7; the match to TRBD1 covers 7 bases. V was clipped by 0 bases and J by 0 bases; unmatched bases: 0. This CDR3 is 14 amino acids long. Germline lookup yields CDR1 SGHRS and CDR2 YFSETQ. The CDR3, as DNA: TGCGCCAGCAGCTTGGAGGGGGCCTCCTACGAGCAGTACTTC. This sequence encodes CASSLEGASYEQYF.

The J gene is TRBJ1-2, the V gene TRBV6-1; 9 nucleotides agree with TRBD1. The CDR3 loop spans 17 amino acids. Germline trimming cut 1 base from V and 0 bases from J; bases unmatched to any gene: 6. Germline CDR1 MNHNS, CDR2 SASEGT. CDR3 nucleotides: TGTGCCAGCAGTGAAGGGGGGCGGGACAGGGCTAACTATGGCTACACCTTC. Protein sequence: CASSEGGRDRANYGYTF.

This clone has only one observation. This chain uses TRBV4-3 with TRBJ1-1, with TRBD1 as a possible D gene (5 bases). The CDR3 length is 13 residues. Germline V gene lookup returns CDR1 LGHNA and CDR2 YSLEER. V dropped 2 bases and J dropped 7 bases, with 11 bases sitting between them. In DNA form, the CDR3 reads TGCGCCAGCAGCCAACGCGGAGGGGATGAAGCTTTCTTT. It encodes CASSQRGGDEAFF.

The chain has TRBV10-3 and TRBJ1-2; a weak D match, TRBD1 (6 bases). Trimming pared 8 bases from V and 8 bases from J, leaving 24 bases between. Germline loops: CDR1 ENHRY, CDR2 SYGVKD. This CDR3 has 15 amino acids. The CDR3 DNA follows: TGTGCCATCTCTAACAGGGAGATTGCTAAATCGGGCTACACCTTC. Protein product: CAISNREIAKSGYTF.

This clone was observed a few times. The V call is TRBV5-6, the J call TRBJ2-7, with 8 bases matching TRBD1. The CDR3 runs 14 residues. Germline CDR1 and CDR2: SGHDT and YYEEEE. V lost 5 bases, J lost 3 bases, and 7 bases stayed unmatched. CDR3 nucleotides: TGTGCCAGCAGTTACGGGACAGGACTCTACGAGCAGTACTTC. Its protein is CASSYGTGLYEQYF.

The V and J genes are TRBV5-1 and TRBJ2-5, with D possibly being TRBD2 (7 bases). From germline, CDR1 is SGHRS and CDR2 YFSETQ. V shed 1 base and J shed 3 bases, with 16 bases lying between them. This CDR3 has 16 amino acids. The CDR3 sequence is CASSLLGRGGEETQYF. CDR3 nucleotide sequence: TGCGCCAGCAGCTTGCTGGGGCGAGGGGGGGAAGAGACCCAGTACTTC.

CDR3 residues: CASSPQGAVEQYF. The CDR3 coding sequence is TGTGCCAGCTCACCACAGGGGGCGGTCGAGCAGTACTTC. J is TRBJ2-7 and V is TRBV18; 7 bases agree with TRBD1. J gave up 6 bases and V 1 base, and 3 bases lay outside the gene matches. This CDR3 has 13 residues. CDR1 is KGHSH, CDR2 LQKENI, per germline.

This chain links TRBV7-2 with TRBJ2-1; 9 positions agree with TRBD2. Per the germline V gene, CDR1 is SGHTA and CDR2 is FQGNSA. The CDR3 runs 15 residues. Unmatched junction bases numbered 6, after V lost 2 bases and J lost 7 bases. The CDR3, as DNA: TGTGCCAGCAGCTTAAATGCGGGGGGGCTTAATGAGCAGTTCTTC. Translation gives CASSLNAGGLNEQFF.

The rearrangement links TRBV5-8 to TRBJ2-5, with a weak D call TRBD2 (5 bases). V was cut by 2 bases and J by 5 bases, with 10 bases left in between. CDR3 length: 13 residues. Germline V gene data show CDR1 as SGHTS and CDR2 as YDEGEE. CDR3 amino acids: CASSFRAEETQYF. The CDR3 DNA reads TGTGCCAGCAGCTTTAGAGCGGAGGAGACCCAGTACTTC.

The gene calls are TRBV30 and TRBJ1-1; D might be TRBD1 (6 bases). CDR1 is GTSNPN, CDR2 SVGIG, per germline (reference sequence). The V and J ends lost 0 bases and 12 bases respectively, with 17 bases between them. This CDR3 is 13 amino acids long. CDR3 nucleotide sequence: TGTGCCTGGAGTGTTCGGGGGGCCGGCGGGTCTTTCTTT. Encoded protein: CAWSVRGAGGSFF.

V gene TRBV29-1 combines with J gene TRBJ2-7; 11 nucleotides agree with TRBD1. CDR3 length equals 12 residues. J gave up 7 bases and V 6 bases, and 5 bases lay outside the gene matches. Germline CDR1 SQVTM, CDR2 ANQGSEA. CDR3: CSVGQGAGEQYF. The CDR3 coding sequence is TGCAGCGTAGGACAGGGGGCTGGAGAGCAGTACTTC.

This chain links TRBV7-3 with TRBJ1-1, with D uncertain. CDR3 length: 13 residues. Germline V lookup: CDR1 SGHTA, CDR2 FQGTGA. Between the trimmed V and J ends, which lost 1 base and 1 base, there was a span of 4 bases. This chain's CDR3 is CASSLRQNTEAFF. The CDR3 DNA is TGTGCCAGCAGCTTAAGACAGAACACTGAAGCTTTCTTT. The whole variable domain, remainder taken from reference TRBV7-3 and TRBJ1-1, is GAGVSQTPSNKVTEKGKYVELRCDPISGHTALYWYRQSLGQGPEFLIYFQGTGAADDSGLPNDRFFAVRPEGSVSTLKIQRTERGDSAVYLCASSLRQNTEAFFGQGTRLTVV.

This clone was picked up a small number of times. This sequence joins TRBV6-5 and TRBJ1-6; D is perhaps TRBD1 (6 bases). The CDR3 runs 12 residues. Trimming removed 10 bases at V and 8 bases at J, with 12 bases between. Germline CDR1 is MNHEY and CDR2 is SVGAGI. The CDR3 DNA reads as TGTGCCACCCGAACAGGGTATTCACCCCTCCACTTT. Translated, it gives CATRTGYSPLHF.

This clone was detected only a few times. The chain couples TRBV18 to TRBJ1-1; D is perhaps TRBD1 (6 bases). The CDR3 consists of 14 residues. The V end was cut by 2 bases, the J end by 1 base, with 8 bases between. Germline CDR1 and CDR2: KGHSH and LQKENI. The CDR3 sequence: CASSPTRGNTEAFF. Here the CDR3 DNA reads TGTGCCAGCTCACCAACCAGGGGGAACACTGAAGCTTTCTTT.

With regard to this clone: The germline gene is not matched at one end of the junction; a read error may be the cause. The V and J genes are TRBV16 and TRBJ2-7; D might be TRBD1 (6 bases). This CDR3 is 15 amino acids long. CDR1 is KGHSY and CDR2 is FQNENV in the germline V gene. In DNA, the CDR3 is TGTGCCAGCAGTCAATCCGAATTCGACAGGCCCGAGCAGTACTTC. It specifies CASSQSEFDRPEQYF.

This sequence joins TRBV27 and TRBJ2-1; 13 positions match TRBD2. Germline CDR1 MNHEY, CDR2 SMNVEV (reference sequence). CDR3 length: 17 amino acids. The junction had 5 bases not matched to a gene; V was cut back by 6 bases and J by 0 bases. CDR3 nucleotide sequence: TGTGCCAGCAGACTAGCGGGGGGGTTCAGCTCCTACAATGAGCAGTTCTTC. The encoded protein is CASRLAGGFSSYNEQFF.

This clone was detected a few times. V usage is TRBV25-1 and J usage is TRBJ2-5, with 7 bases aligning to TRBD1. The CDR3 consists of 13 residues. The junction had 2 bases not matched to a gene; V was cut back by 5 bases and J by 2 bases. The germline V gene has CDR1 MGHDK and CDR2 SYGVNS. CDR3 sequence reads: CASSWDSQETQYF. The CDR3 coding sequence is TGTGCCAGCAGTTGGGACAGTCAAGAGACCCAGTACTTC.

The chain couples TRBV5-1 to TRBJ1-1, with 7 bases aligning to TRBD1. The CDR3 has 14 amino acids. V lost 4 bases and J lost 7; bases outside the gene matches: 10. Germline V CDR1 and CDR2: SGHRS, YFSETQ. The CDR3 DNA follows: TGCGCCAGCAGCGTCGACAGGGTGAGTTTTGAAGCTTTCTTT. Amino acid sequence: CASSVDRVSFEAFF.

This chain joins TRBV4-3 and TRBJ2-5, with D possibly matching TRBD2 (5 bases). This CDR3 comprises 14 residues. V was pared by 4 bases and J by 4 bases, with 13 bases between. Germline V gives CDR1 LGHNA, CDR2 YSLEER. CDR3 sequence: CASSPSAGGETQYF. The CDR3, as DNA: TGCGCCAGCAGCCCTTCGGCTGGAGGAGAGACCCAGTACTTC.

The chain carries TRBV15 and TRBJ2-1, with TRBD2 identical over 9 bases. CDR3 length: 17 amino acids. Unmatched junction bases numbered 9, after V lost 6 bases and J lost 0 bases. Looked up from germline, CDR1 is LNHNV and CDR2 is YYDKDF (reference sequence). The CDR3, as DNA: TGTGCCACCAGGGATAGCGGGGGCCTGAGCTCCTACAATGAGCAGTTCTTC. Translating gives CATRDSGGLSSYNEQFF.

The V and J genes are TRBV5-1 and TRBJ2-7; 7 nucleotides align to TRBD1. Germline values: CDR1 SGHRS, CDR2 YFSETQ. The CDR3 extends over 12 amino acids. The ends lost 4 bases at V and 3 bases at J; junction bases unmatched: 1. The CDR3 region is CASSDRDYEQYF. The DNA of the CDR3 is TGCGCCAGCAGCGACAGGGACTACGAGCAGTACTTC. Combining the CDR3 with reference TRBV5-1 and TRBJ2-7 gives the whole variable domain KAGVTQTPRYLIKTRGQQVTLSCSPISGHRSVSWYQQTPGQGLQFLFEYFSETQRNKGNFPGRFSGRQFSNSRSEMNVSTLELGDSALYLCASSDRDYEQYFGPGTRLTVT.